The 24 T cell receptor beta chains given below trace back to one sample, sequenced in a study of early stage breast cancer tumors. Measured with immunoSEQ multiplex PCR; TCRdb has only the in-frame clones, and not every one. The sample has about 5,100 clones, around 70% seen once. The source material was breast tumor tissue. The receptors shown here come from a person between 55 and 70 years old with breast cancer.

This chain joins TRBV4-3 and TRBJ1-2; 8 bases are shared with TRBD1. Trimming took 2 bases from V and 4 from J; bases not matched to a gene: 9. This CDR3 is built from 16 residues. Per germline, CDR1 LGHNA and CDR2 YSLEER. Here the CDR3 reads CASSQSRTGRPYGYTF. CDR3 nucleotide sequence: TGCGCCAGCAGCCAATCTCGGACAGGGCGACCCTATGGCTACACCTTC.

This clone came up a few times. This chain uses TRBV5-4 with TRBJ2-3, with D possibly TRBD2 on 6 matching bases. The CDR3 totals 16 residues. Germline V CDR1 and CDR2: SGHNT, YYREEE (reference sequence). Trimming cost V 4 bases and J 2 bases, with 17 bases left between them. CDR3 coding DNA: TGTGCCAGCAGCCCCCGGAGGGAGGTTCCCACAGATACGCAGTATTTT. Translation: CASSPRREVPTDTQYF. The variable domain in full, completed from reference TRBV5-4 and TRBJ2-3, reads ETGVTQSPTHLIKTRGQQVTLRCSSQSGHNTVSWYQQALGQGPQFIFQYYREEENGRGNFPPRFSGLQFPNYSSELNVNALELDDSALYLCASSPRREVPTDTQYFGPGTRLTVL.

Here the CDR3 reads CASSPQGRYGYTF. The CDR3 nucleotides are TGTGCCAGCAGCCCTCAGGGGCGCTATGGCTACACCTTC. The genes are TRBV7-2 and TRBJ1-2; tentatively, D is TRBD1 (6 bases). Germline-derived CDR1 and CDR2 are SGHTA and FQGNSA. V was cut by 5 bases and J by 4 bases, with 11 bases left in between. The CDR3 runs to 13 residues.

The chain links TRBV19 to TRBJ2-1, with unresolved D. The germline V gene encodes CDR1 LNHDA and CDR2 SQIVND (reference sequence). V was shortened by 4 bases and J by 6 bases, with 10 bases between the two germline ends. There are 13 residues in the CDR3. CDR3 in DNA: TGTGCCAGTAGTACCCCCAAAGGCAATGAGCAGTTCTTC. Protein sequence: CASSTPKGNEQFF.

This clone was seen only a few times. The chain has TRBV11-2 and TRBJ1-3; D unclear. CDR3 length: 11 residues. Trimming cost V 1 base and J 7 bases, with 2 bases left between them. CDR1 SGHAT and CDR2 FQNNGV come from the germline V gene. CDR3 sequence reads: CASSLGNTIYF. DNA of the CDR3: TGTGCCAGCAGCTTAGGGAACACCATATATTTT.

This clone was observed a few times. The chain carries TRBV7-9 and TRBJ1-2; 12 positions agree with TRBD1. The CDR3 runs 16 residues. V trimming: 2 bases; J trimming: 8 bases; junction bases outside the gene matches: 9. CDR1 and CDR2 from the germline V gene are SEHNR and FQNEAQ (reference sequence). The CDR3 loop is CASSLKSGTGGEGYTF. Here the CDR3 DNA reads TGTGCCAGCAGCTTAAAATCCGGGACAGGGGGCGAAGGCTACACCTTC.

CDR3: CASSLEGRGDEQFF. The CDR3 nucleotides are TGTGCCAGCAGCTTAGAGGGCAGGGGGGATGAGCAGTTCTTC. V and J are TRBV7-2 and TRBJ2-1; a possible D gene is TRBD1 (7 bases). Germline CDR1 and CDR2: SGHTA and FQGNSA. This CDR3 spans 14 amino acids. With 1 base removed from V and 8 bases from J, the gap between germline ends came to 12 bases.

V is TRBV29-1 and J is TRBJ2-1; D remains ambiguous. Germline V gene data show CDR1 as SQVTM and CDR2 as ANQGSEA. V was clipped by 6 bases and J by 7 bases, with 7 bases between them. The CDR3 length is 10 residues. In DNA, the CDR3 is TGCAGCGTGTGGGCAAATGAGCAGTTCTTC. This sequence encodes CSVWANEQFF.

The chain has TRBV9 and TRBJ1-1, with D unresolved. The CDR3 consists of 13 residues. Trimming left V 3 bases short and J 1 base short, with 7 bases between. CDR1 SGDLS and CDR2 YYNGEE come from the germline V gene. The CDR3 loop is CASSARTNTEAFF. The CDR3 region has the DNA TGTGCCAGCAGCGCTCGGACGAACACTGAAGCTTTCTTT.

V usage is TRBV7-9 and J usage is TRBJ2-2; D might be TRBD2 (6 bases). CDR1 and CDR2 (germline): SEHNR, FQNEAQ (reference sequence). The CDR3 spans 16 residues. V was pared by 7 bases and J by 1 base, with 16 bases between. CDR3 sequence reads: CASTSSLGLNTGELFF. DNA for the CDR3: TGTGCCAGCACCTCCTCGCTGGGACTGAACACCGGGGAGCTGTTTTTT. The variable domain in full, with the rest retrieved from reference TRBV7-9 and TRBJ2-2, is DTGVSQNPRHKITKRGQNVTFRCDPISEHNRLYWYRQTLGQGPEFLTYFQNEAQLEKSRLLSDRFSAERPKGSFSTLEIQRTEQGDSAMYLCASTSSLGLNTGELFFGEGSRLTVL.

The chain links TRBV9 to TRBJ2-3; 9 bases match TRBD2. With 2 bases clipped from V and 5 bases from J, the junction kept 6 bases outside the gene matches. The CDR3 extends over 15 amino acids. Germline values: CDR1 SGDLS, CDR2 YYNGEE. The CDR3: CASSVRPSGVDTQYF. CDR3 DNA: TGTGCCAGCAGCGTTCGGCCTAGCGGGGTAGATACGCAGTATTTT.

Of note for this clone: The junction differs from germline at one of its ends, possibly a read error. V usage is TRBV5-1 and J usage is TRBJ2-5; TRBD2 matches 14 bases. The germline V gene encodes CDR1 SGHRS and CDR2 YFSETQ. The CDR3 has 14 amino acids. The CDR3 DNA reads as TGCGCCAGCAGCTTGGCCGGGACTAGCGGGGGAGAGGACTTC. It codes for CASSLAGTSGGEDF.

The rearrangement uses TRBV6-4 and TRBJ1-1; tentatively, D is TRBD1 (5 bases). Trimming removed 4 bases from V and 4 bases from J, with 13 bases in between. This CDR3 is 14 amino acids long. The germline gives CDR1 MRHNA, CDR2 SNTAGT. The CDR3 loop reads CASSAGAGGTEAFF. For the CDR3, the DNA is TGTGCCAGCAGTGCCGGGGCGGGGGGCACTGAAGCTTTCTTT.

This rearrangement joins TRBV28 to TRBJ1-3; D unresolved. Trimming shortened V by 5 bases and J by 0 bases, and 11 bases separated the two germline ends. Germline V gene lookup returns CDR1 MDHEN and CDR2 SYDVKM. This CDR3 contains 15 residues. CDR3 nucleotide sequence: TGTGCCAGCAGTCGACCCCTGGCCTCTGGAAACACCATATATTTT. This translates into CASSRPLASGNTIYF.

The chain uses TRBV29-1 and TRBJ1-1; D unclear. Germline V gene data show CDR1 as SQVTM and CDR2 as ANQGSEA. V lost 6 bases and J lost 1, with 15 bases in between. The CDR3 extends over 14 amino acids. The CDR3 is CSVHYPTRNTEAFF. Written as DNA, the CDR3 is TGCAGCGTCCATTATCCAACTAGGAACACTGAAGCTTTCTTT.

The table lists this clone with a count of one. The V gene is TRBV7-2, the J gene TRBJ1-5; 7 nucleotides line up with TRBD1. The CDR3 sequence is 14 residues long. J was trimmed by 5 bases and V by 5 bases; bases with no gene match: 6. Germline V gene sequence: CDR1 SGHTA, CDR2 FQGNSA. CDR3 amino acids: CASSPGTDDQPQHF. The CDR3 DNA reads as TGTGCCAGCAGCCCGGGGACAGATGATCAGCCCCAGCATTTT. Full variable domain (rest looked up from reference TRBV7-2 and TRBJ1-5): GAGVSQSPSNKVTEKGKDVELRCDPISGHTALYWYRQSLGQGLEFLIYFQGNSAPDKSGLPSDRFSAERTGGSVSTLTIQRTQQEDSAVYLCASSPGTDDQPQHFGDGTRLSIL.

A single count supports this clone. V gene TRBV28 combines with J gene TRBJ2-7, with 7 bases aligning to TRBD1. The germline V gene encodes CDR1 MDHEN and CDR2 SYDVKM. This CDR3 has 14 residues. Trimming at V came to 5 bases and at J to 2 bases, leaving 6 bases not matched to a gene. The CDR3 DNA sequence: TGTGCCAGCAGTCCCACCGGGACAGCCTACGAGCAGTACTTC. Protein sequence: CASSPTGTAYEQYF.

The chain couples TRBV5-4 to TRBJ2-5; the D gene could be TRBD1 or TRBD2 (6 bases each). V lost 1 base, J lost 5 bases, and 15 bases lay in between. The germline CDR1 and CDR2 sequences are SGHNT and YYREEE (reference sequence). CDR3 length: 15 residues. The CDR3 spells CASSLIGGLVETQYF. CDR3 nucleotides: TGTGCCAGCAGCTTGATTGGGGGGCTGGTGGAGACCCAGTACTTC.

V is TRBV15 and J is TRBJ2-5; the D call may be TRBD1 or TRBD2 (5 bases each). The germline V and J ends were trimmed by 3 bases and 4 bases, with 21 bases remaining between them. There are 17 residues in the CDR3. The germline V gene encodes CDR1 LNHNV and CDR2 YYDKDF (reference sequence). The CDR3 DNA sequence: TGTGCCACCAGCAGTCGACCTTGGGGGACCGCGGGAGAGACCCAGTACTTC. Its translation: CATSSRPWGTAGETQYF.

This clone has a handful of counts. The chain combines TRBV7-9 with TRBJ1-1; tentatively, D is TRBD1 (6 bases). The CDR3 is made up of 12 amino acids. Germline assignment: CDR1 SEHNR and CDR2 FQNEAQ (reference sequence). V shed 11 bases and J shed 0 bases, with 10 bases lying between them. CDR3 region: CAHRDMNTEAFF. Here the CDR3 DNA reads TGTGCCCACAGGGACATGAACACTGAAGCTTTCTTT. The complete variable domain, with remaining parts taken from reference TRBV7-9 and TRBJ1-1, reads DTGVSQNPRHKITKRGQNVTFRCDPISEHNRLYWYRQTLGQGPEFLTYFQNEAQLEKSRLLSDRFSAERPKGSFSTLEIQRTEQGDSAMYLCAHRDMNTEAFFGQGTRLTVV.

This chain joins TRBV5-1 and TRBJ2-5; no clear D gene. The germline V gene encodes CDR1 SGHRS and CDR2 YFSETQ. V dropped 0 bases and J dropped 5 bases, with 5 bases sitting between them. This CDR3 has 12 amino acids. The CDR3 DNA follows: TGCGCCAGCAGCTTGGAGGGTGAGACCCAGTACTTC. Translation gives CASSLEGETQYF.

This rearrangement joins TRBV25-1 to TRBJ2-7, with no clear D. Germline CDR1 is MGHDK and CDR2 is SYGVNS. The CDR3 spans 11 residues. V lost 2 bases to trimming and J lost 5 bases, with 4 bases between them. CDR3 loop: CASSEIDEQYF. DNA for the CDR3: TGTGCCAGCAGTGAAATCGACGAGCAGTACTTC.

The chain recombines TRBV4-2 with TRBJ2-7; D unresolved. The germline CDR1 and CDR2 sequences are LGHNA and YNFKEQ. There are 13 residues in the CDR3. The V end was cut by 3 bases, the J end by 4 bases, with 10 bases between. CDR3 protein: CASSHPGRYEQYF. The CDR3 DNA sequence: TGTGCCAGCAGCCATCCTGGGCGTTACGAGCAGTACTTC.

The genes are TRBV7-8 and TRBJ1-1; no reliable D call. CDR1 is SGHVS, CDR2 FQNEAQ, per germline. The CDR3 has 17 residues. V was pared by 0 bases and J by 0 bases, with 14 bases between. CDR3 protein: CASSLALVGRLNTEAFF. CDR3 coding DNA: TGTGCCAGCAGCTTAGCGCTTGTAGGGCGACTGAACACTGAAGCTTTCTTT.